A single sample gave rise to the 9 T cell receptor beta chains below, sequenced in a study of shared clonotypes between healthy human individuals (TCRdb year 2020). Libraries came from the immunoSEQ multiplex PCR assay. TCRdb stores this immuneACCESS table with in-frame sequences only. Part of the clones is absent; in the studies checked, under half of the shortfall reflects unresolved V genes, and no reason is known for the rest. Across this sample there are about 1.5 million clones, with approximately 98% seen only once. The ten largest clonotypes hold about 0.45% of the sample. Sequencing was performed on naive CD4+ T cells sorted from blood. The cell subset or site tag for this specimen amounts to: CD45RA+ positively selected. The receptors come from a man aged 25-45 years in good health.

The chain carries TRBV28 and TRBJ1-4; 9 nucleotides line up with TRBD1. The CDR3 sequence is 15 residues long. CDR1 and CDR2 (germline): MDHEN, SYDVKM. Germline trimming cut 4 bases from V and 8 bases from J; bases unmatched to any gene: 8. The CDR3 DNA sequence: TGTGCCAGCAGTTCCCTGACAGGGGGGGACGAAAAACTGTTTTTT. Protein product: CASSSLTGGDEKLFF.

The chain recombines TRBV29-1 with TRBJ2-5; D perhaps matches TRBD2 (5 bases). In germline, CDR1 is SQVTM, CDR2 ANQGSEA. The CDR3 loop spans 14 amino acids. V was trimmed by 2 bases and J by 3 bases, leaving 13 bases between them. CDR3 amino acids: CSVEKDGLKETQYF. The CDR3 nucleotides read TGCAGCGTTGAAAAGGACGGACTGAAAGAGACCCAGTACTTC. Using reference TRBV29-1 and TRBJ2-5 for the parts outside the CDR3, the full variable domain is SAVISQKPSRDICQRGTSLTIQCQVDSQVTMMFWYRQQPGQSLTLIATANQGSEATYESGFVIDKFPISRPNLTFSTLTVSNMSPEDSSIYLCSVEKDGLKETQYFGPGTRLLVL.

The genes are TRBV18 and TRBJ2-3; a weak D match, TRBD2 (5 bases). The CDR3 contains 16 residues. CDR1 and CDR2 from the germline V gene are KGHSH and LQKENI. The ends were cut back, 0 bases at V and 0 bases at J, with 10 bases in the middle. The CDR3 DNA sequence: TGTGCCAGCTCACCACCGGGCGGGCCAAGCACAGATACGCAGTATTTT. Encoded protein: CASSPPGGPSTDTQYF.

The gene calls are TRBV7-9 and TRBJ2-3; 13 bases are shared with TRBD2. Germline lookup yields CDR1 SEHNR and CDR2 FQNEAQ (reference sequence). This CDR3 has 18 amino acids. V lost 3 bases, J lost 2 bases, and 8 bases stayed unmatched. The CDR3 sequence: CASSFPTSGRGNTDTQYF. For the CDR3, the DNA is TGTGCCAGCAGCTTCCCCACTAGCGGGAGGGGGAACACAGATACGCAGTATTTT.

The CDR3 sequence is CASSFGYGYTF. Written as DNA, the CDR3 is TGTGCCAGCAGCTTTGGCTATGGCTACACCTTC. The V gene is TRBV9, the J gene TRBJ1-2; D remains ambiguous. The CDR3 is 11 amino acids. Germline V gene data show CDR1 as SGDLS and CDR2 as YYNGEE. Trimming pared 4 bases from V and 4 bases from J, leaving 5 bases between.

Concerning this clone itself: One end of the junction does not line up with germline, which may come from a read error. The chain employs TRBV7-2 and TRBJ2-7; 10 bases are a match to TRBD2. This CDR3 is built from 15 residues. CDR1 and CDR2 (germline): SGHTA, FQGNSA. The CDR3 is CASSLAGGIVYEQYF. DNA of the CDR3: TGTGCCAGCAGTTTAGCGGGAGGAATAGTCTACGAGCAGTACTTC.

V gene TRBV30 combines with J gene TRBJ1-3; no clear D gene. Germline CDR1 GTSNPN, CDR2 SVGIG (reference sequence). V was shortened by 0 bases and J by 0 bases, with 9 bases between the two germline ends. The CDR3 consists of 15 residues. This CDR3 reads CAWSVRLGSGNTIYF. The DNA for the CDR3 is TGTGCCTGGAGTGTACGTTTGGGCTCTGGAAACACCATATATTTT.

The chain combines TRBV6-6 with TRBJ2-2, with D maybe TRBD1 (6 bases). Germline CDR1 and CDR2: MNHNY and SVGAGI (reference sequence). V was pared by 6 bases and J by 7 bases, with 9 bases between. CDR3 length: 12 residues. In nucleotides, the CDR3 is TGTGCCAGCAGGAGCAGGGGCGGGGAGCTGTTTTTT. It yields the protein CASRSRGGELFF.

The DNA of the CDR3 is TGTGCCAGTAGTATACAGGCTACGACCGGGGAGCTGTTTTTT. Its translation: CASSIQATTGELFF. The rearrangement uses TRBV19 and TRBJ2-2; no reliable D call. V shed 2 bases and J shed 5 bases, with 9 bases lying between them. This CDR3 comprises 14 residues. The germline V gene encodes CDR1 LNHDA and CDR2 SQIVND (reference sequence).